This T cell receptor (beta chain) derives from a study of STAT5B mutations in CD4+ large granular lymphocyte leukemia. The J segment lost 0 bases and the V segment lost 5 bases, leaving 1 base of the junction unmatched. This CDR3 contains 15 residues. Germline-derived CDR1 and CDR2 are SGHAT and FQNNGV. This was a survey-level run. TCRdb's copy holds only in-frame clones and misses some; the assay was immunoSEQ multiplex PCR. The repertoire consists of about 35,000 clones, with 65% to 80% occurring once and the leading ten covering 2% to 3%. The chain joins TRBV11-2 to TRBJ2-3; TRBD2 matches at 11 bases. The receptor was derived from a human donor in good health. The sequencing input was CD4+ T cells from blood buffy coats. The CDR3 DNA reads TGTGCCAGCAGCCTAGCGGGGGGAAGCACAGATACGCAGTATTTT. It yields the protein CASSLAGGSTDTQYF.